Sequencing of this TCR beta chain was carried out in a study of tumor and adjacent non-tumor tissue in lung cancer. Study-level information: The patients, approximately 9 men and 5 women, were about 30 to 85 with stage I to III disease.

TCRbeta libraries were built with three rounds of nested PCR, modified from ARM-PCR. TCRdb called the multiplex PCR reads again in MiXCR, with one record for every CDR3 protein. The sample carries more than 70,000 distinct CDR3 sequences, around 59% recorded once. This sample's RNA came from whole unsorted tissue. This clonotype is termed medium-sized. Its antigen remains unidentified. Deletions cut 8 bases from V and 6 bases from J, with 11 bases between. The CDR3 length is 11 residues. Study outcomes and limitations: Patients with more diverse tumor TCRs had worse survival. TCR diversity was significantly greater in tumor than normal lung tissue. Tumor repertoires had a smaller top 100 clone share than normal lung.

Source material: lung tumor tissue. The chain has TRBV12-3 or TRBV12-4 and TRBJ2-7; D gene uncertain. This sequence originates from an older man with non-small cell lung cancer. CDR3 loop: CASGKLGEQYF. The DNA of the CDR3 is TGTGCCAGCGGGAAACTGGGCGAGCAGTACTTC.